This T cell receptor beta chain was sequenced for a study of T cell changes during pregnancy in multiple sclerosis (dated by TCRdb to the late 2010s). As for the study more broadly: Changes in the T cell repertoire over the course of pregnancy were examined in this study in women with multiple sclerosis.

From V the trimming removes 8 bases and from J it removes 3 bases, while the gene matches leave 9 bases of the junction unaccounted for. The CDR1 and CDR2 encoded by the germline V gene (reference sequence) are LNHDA and SQIVND. The CDR3 holds 15 amino acids from the cysteine to the phenylalanine. Only the CDR3 DNA is retained, 45 bases long and in frame from the first base. Turning to this clone: Its antigen is not yet known. Base qualities are not provided; no much larger clone lies one nucleotide away.

Library prep was done by the immunoSEQ multiplex PCR assay. TCRdb provides this immuneACCESS table in a form limited to in-frame rearrangements. Some clones are lacking; in checked studies, under half of them reflect an unresolved V gene, and why the rest are absent is not known. The sample table records about 48,000 clones; 85% to 95% of these occur just once. 0.9% to 1% of the sample lies in the top ten. This chain joins TRBV19 to TRBJ2-1; 8 bases in the junction line up with TRBD1. The clonotype comes from a female donor in good health, enrolled as a control in a pregnancy study. Sequences were derived from CD4+ T cells from peripheral blood mononuclear cells, sampled in the second trimester of pregnancy. The CDR3 region reads CASSPDRGGYNEQFF. The sequenced DNA: TGTGCCAGTTCCCCTGACAGGGGCGGCTACAATGAGCAGTTCTTC.